The clone carrying this T cell receptor (beta chain) appeared a single time. The data belong to a study of blood T cells in healthy people across ages. The CDR3 loop spans 14 amino acids. Trimming removed 7 bases from V and 0 bases from J, with 12 bases in between. Germline loops: CDR1 MNHEY, CDR2 SVGEGT. A second roughly 7 to 12 cycle PCR used barcoded and J-beta primers. TCRdb reprocessed the 5' RACE reads with MiXCR, giving one entry per CDR3 protein. Here the sample spans around 1,100,000 distinct CDR3 sequences, 35% to 45% being singletons. Material: blood. The TCR originated in a man aged 18 to 29 in good health. The chain joins TRBV6-2 or TRBV6-3 to TRBJ2-5; D unresolved. The chain's CDR3 is CASTDLGYQETQYF. CDR3 bases: TGTGCCAGCACCGATTTGGGGTACCAAGAGACCCAGTACTTC.